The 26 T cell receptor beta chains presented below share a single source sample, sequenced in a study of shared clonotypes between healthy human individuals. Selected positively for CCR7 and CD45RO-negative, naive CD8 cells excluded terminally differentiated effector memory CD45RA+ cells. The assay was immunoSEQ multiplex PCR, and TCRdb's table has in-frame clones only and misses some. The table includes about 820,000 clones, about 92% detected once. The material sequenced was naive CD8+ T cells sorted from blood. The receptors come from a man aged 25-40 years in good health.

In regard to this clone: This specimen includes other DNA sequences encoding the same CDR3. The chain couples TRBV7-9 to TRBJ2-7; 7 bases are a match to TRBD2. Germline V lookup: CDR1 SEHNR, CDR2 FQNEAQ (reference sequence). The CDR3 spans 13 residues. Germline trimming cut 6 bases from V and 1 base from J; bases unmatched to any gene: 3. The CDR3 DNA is TGTGCCAGCAGTCCGGGGGGTTCCTACGAGCAGTACTTC. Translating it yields CASSPGGSYEQYF.

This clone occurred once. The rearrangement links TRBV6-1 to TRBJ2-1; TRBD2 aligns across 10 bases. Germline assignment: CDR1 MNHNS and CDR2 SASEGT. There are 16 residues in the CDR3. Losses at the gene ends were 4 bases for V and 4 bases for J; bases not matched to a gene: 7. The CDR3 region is CASSGLGTSAYNEQFF. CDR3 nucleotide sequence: TGTGCCAGCAGTGGCCTAGGGACTAGCGCTTACAATGAGCAGTTCTTC.

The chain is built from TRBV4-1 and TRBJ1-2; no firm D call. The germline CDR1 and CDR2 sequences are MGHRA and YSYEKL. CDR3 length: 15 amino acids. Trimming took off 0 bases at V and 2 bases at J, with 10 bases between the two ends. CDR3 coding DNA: TGCGCCAGCAGCCAAGATCCCTCCCTAAACTATGGCTACACCTTC. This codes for CASSQDPSLNYGYTF.

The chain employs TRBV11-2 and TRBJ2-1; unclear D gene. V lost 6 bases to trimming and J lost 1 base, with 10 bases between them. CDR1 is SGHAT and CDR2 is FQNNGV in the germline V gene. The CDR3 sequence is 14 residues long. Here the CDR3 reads CASRETQSYNEQFF. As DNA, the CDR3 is TGTGCCAGCAGAGAGACTCAGTCCTACAATGAGCAGTTCTTC.

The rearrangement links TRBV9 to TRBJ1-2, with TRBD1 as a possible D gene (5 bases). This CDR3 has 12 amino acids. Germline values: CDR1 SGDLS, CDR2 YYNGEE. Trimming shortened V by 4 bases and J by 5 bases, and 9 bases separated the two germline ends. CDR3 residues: CASSSGGYGYTF. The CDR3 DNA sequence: TGTGCCAGCAGCTCGGGGGGGTATGGCTACACCTTC.

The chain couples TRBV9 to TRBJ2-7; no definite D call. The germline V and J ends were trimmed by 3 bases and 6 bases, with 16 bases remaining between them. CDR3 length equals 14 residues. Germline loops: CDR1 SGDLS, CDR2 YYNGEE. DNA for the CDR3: TGTGCCAGCAGCGGCGAAACTCCGACGGGCGAGCAGTACTTC. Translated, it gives CASSGETPTGEQYF.

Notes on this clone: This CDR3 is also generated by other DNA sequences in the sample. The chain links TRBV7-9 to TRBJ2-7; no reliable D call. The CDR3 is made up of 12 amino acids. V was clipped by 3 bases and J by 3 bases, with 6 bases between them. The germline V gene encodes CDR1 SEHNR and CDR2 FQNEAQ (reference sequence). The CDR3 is CASSFLSYEQYF. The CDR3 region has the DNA TGTGCCAGCAGCTTTTTAAGCTACGAGCAGTACTTC.

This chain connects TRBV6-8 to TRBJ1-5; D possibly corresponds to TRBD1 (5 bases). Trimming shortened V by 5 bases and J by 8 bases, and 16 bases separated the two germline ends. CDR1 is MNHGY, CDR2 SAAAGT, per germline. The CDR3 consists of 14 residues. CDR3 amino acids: CASSPGHHPEPQHF. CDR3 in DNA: TGTGCCAGCAGTCCCGGACACCATCCCGAGCCCCAGCATTTT.

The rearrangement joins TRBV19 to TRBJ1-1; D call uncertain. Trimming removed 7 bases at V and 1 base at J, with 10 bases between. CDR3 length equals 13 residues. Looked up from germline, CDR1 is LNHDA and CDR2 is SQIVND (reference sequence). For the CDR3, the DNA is TGTGCCAGTATCGAATATGGGAACACTGAAGCTTTCTTT. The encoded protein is CASIEYGNTEAFF.

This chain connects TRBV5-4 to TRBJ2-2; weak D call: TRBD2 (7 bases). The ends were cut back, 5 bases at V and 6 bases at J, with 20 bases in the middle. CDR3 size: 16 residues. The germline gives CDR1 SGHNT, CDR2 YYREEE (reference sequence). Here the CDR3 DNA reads TGTGCCAGCAGTGAGGGGGGGGCTTCATCCCCCGGGGAGCTGTTTTTT. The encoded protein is CASSEGGASSPGELFF. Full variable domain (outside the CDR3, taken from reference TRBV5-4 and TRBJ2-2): ETGVTQSPTHLIKTRGQQVTLRCSSQSGHNTVSWYQQALGQGPQFIFQYYREEENGRGNFPPRFSGLQFPNYSSELNVNALELDDSALYLCASSEGGASSPGELFFGEGSRLTVL.

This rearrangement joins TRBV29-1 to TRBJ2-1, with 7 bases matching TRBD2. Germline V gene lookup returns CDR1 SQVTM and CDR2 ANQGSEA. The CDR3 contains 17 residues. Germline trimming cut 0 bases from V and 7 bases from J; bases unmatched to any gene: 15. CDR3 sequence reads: CSVEESQWTRSGNEQFF. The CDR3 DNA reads TGCAGCGTTGAAGAATCCCAGTGGACTAGGAGTGGTAATGAGCAGTTCTTC.

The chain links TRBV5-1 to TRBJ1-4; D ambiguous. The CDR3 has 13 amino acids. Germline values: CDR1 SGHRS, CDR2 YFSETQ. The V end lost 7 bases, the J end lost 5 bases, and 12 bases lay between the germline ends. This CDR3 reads CASGFRTNEKLFF. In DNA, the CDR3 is TGCGCCAGCGGATTCCGAACAAATGAAAAACTGTTTTTT.

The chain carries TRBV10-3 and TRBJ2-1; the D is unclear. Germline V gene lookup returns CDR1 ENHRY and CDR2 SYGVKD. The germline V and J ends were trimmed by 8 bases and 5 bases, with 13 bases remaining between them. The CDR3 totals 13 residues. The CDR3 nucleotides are TGTGCCATCCTCAACACTAACAACAATGAGCAGTTCTTC. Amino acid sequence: CAILNTNNNEQFF.

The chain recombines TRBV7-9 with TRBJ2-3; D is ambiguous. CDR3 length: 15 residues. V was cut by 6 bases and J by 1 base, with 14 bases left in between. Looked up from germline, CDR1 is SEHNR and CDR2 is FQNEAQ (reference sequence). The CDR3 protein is CASRPLGPRTDTQYF. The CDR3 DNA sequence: TGTGCCAGCAGACCTCTGGGCCCCCGCACAGATACGCAGTATTTT.

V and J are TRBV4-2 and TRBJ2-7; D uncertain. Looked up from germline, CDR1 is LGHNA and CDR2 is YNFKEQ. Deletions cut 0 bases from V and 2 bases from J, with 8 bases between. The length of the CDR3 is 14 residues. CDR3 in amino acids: CASSQELGAYEQYF. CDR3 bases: TGTGCCAGCAGCCAAGAGCTGGGTGCCTACGAGCAGTACTTC.

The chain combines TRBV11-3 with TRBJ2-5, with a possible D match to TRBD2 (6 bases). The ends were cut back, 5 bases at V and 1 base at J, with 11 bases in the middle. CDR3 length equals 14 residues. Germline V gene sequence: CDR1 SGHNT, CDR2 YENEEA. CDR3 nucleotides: TGTGCCAGCAGCGCGCGGGACTCCCAAGAGACCCAGTACTTC. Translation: CASSARDSQETQYF.

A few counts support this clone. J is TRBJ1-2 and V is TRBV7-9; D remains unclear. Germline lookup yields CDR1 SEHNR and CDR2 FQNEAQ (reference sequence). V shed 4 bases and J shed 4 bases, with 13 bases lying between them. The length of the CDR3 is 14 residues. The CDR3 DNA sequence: TGTGCCAGCAGCTCCGCCACCAACAGCTATGGCTACACCTTC. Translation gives CASSSATNSYGYTF.

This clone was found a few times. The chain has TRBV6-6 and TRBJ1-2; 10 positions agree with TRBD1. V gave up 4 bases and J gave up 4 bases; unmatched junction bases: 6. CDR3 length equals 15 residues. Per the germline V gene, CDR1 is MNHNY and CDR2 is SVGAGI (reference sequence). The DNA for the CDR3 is TGTGCCAGCAGTTCCGACAGGGGGCTTGGCTATGGCTACACCTTC. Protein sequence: CASSSDRGLGYGYTF.

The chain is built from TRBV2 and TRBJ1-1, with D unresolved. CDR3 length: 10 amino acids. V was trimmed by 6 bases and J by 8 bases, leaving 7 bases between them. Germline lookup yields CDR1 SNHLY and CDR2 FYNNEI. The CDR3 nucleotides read TGTGCCAGCAGAGGAGGGGAAGCTTTCTTT. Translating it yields CASRGGEAFF.

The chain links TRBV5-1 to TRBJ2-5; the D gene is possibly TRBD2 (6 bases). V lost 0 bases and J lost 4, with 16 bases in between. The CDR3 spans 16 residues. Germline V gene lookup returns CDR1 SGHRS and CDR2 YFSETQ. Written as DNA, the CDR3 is TGCGCCAGCAGCTTGGAATTCGGGGGAAGGGGAGAGACCCAGTACTTC. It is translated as CASSLEFGGRGETQYF.

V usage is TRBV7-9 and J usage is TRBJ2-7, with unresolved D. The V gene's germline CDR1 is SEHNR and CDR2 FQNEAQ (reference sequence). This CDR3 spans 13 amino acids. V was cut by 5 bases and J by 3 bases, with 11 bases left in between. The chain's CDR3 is CASSNARLYEQYF. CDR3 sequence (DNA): TGTGCCAGCAGCAACGCCCGGCTCTACGAGCAGTACTTC. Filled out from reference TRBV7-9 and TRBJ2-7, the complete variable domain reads DTGVSQNPRHKITKRGQNVTFRCDPISEHNRLYWYRQTLGQGPEFLTYFQNEAQLEKSRLLSDRFSAERPKGSFSTLEIQRTEQGDSAMYLCASSNARLYEQYFGPGTRLTVT.

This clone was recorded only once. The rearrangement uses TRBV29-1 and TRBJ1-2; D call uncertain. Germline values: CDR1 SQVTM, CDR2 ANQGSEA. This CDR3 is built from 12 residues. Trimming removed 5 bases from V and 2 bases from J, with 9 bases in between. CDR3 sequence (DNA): TGCAGCGTTATTCGTCCGAACTATGGCTACACCTTC. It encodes CSVIRPNYGYTF.

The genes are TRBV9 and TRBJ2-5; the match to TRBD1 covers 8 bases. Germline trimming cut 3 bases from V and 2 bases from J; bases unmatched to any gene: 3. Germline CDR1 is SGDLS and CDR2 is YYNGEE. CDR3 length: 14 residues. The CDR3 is CASSDGQGQETQYF. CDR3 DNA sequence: TGTGCCAGCAGCGACGGACAGGGACAAGAGACCCAGTACTTC.

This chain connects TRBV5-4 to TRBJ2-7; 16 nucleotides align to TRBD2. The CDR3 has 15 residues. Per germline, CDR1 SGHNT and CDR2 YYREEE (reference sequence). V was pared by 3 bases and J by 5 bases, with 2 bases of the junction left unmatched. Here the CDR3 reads CASSSGTSGRDEQYF. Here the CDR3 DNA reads TGTGCCAGCAGCTCGGGGACTAGCGGGAGGGACGAGCAGTACTTC.

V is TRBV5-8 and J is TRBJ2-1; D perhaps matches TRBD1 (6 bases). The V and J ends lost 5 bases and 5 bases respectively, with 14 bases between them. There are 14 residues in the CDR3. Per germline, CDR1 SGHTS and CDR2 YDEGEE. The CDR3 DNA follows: TGTGCCAGCAGGGGAAGGGGGTCTAACAATGAGCAGTTCTTC. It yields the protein CASRGRGSNNEQFF.

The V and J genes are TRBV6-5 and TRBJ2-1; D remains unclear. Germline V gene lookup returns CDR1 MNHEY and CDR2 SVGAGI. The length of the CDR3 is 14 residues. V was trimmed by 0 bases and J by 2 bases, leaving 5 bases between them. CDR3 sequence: CASSYSVPYNEQFF. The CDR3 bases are TGTGCCAGCAGTTACTCTGTACCCTACAATGAGCAGTTCTTC.